This entry describes one T cell receptor beta chain. Antigen: not known. This sample was taken from a study of OX40 agonist ivuxolimab in advanced cancers. Study details: Among those enrolled, mean age was roughly 55 years (range about 23 to 80) and 70% to 85% were male.

Data came from immunoSEQ multiplex PCR; TCRdb stores just in-frame clones and leaves some out. The sample yields around 64,000 clones, about 90% seen once. General study findings and limits: Specificity for antigen went undetermined in the expanded peripheral T cells.

The V end lost 3 bases, the J end lost 6 bases, and 3 bases lay between the germline ends. Germline V gene lookup returns CDR1 SNHLY and CDR2 FYNNEI. This CDR3 comprises 10 residues. The V and J genes are TRBV2 and TRBJ2-7; D uncertain. The TCR originated in an adult with an advanced solid tumor such as melanoma, head and neck, liver or kidney cancer. The sequencing used CD4+ or CD8+ T cells sorted from blood, collected in a trial of the OX40 agonist ivuxolimab. The CDR3 region is CASSDPEQYF. CDR3 nucleotides: TGTGCCAGCAGTGATCCCGAGCAGTACTTC.